This TCR beta chain appears in the sequencing data of a study of molecular identifiers for immune sequencing clone quantification. In the study overall: Replicate RNA from 20,000 or 100,000 naive CD8 T cells formed five aliquots; four were sequenced.

Naive CD8 libraries were made from around 18,000 to 910,000 sorted cells, and they used 10%, 30% or 50% RNA. The authors sorted naive CD8 T cells as CD8+CD4-CCR7+CD45RA+. Deletions cut 4 bases from V and 2 bases from J, with 19 bases between. The CDR3 has 17 residues. Germline CDR1 KGHSH, CDR2 LQKENI. TCRdb used MiXCR to reprocess the PCR reads, holding one entry per CDR3 protein. Of over 550,000 distinct CDR3 sequences detected, around 25% appear once; the ten largest clones hold 0.78%. This chain joins TRBV18 and TRBJ2-3, with TRBD2 as a possible D gene (6 bases). Input material: naive CD8+ T cells from blood, with Jurkat cell RNA spiked in. Subset noted: FACS-sorted CD8+CD4-CCR7+CD45RA+ naive T cells. The receptor's source is a human donor in good health. Some libraries in this study had Jurkat cell RNA spiked in. CDR3 sequence reads: CASSLIYRDFDTDTQYF. The CDR3 DNA reads as TGTGCCAGCTCACTAATCTACCGGGACTTTGACACAGATACGCAGTATTTT. Variable domain in full (rest from reference TRBV18 and TRBJ2-3): NAGVMQNPRHLVRRRGQEARLRCSPMKGHSHVYWYRQLPEEGLKFMVYLQKENIIDESGMPKERFSAEFPKEGPSILRIQQVVRGDSAAYFCASSLIYRDFDTDTQYFGPGTRLTVL.